This note documents a single T cell receptor beta chain sequence. Other DNA sequences in this sample translate to the same CDR3. V shed 6 bases, J shed 2 bases, and the junction held 2 bases outside the gene matches. Germline CDR1 and CDR2: MNHEY and SMNVEV (reference sequence). The CDR3 runs 13 residues. This sample is drawn from a study of blood T cell repertoires in COVID-19. Study in general: The samples span acute and convalescent COVID-19 from the United States, Italy and Spain. T cells, B-cell-depleted T cells, or PBMCs provided the cDNA or gDNA that served as material.

Under the authors' procedure: Quantification of nucleated cells was approximated via reference gene primer amplification. TCRdb's table, derived via immunoSEQ multiplex PCR, lists solely in-frame clones and lacks some. V, J and clone size were drawn from that table, and D and trimming were deduced from the DNA. The sample carries under 450,000 clones, about 88% recorded once. During active infection, Seattle patients enrolled and were then monitored through disease. The TCR comes from a woman in her 40s with COVID-19, enrolled during active disease. The chain joins TRBV27 to TRBJ1-1; 8 positions agree with TRBD1. Sequencing was performed on peripheral blood. CDR3 residues: CASRGQGNTEAFF. As DNA, the CDR3 is TGTGCCAGCAGAGGACAGGGTAACACTGAAGCTTTCTTT.